This TCR beta chain was obtained from a study of T cell changes during pregnancy in multiple sclerosis. Using immunoSEQ multiplex PCR, the repertoire was profiled, and TCRdb retains in-frame clones only, with some absent. The repertoire holds about 77,000 clones, with approximately 89% as singletons. The CDR3 has 16 amino acids. V lost 3 bases to trimming and J lost 6 bases, with 20 bases between them. CDR1 and CDR2 from the germline V gene are LGHNA and YSLEER. Sequenced here: peripheral blood, sampled before pregnancy. This clonotype was obtained from a female donor with multiple sclerosis, enrolled in a pregnancy study. The chain employs TRBV4-3 and TRBJ1-2; TRBD1 is a possible D gene (5 bases). CDR3 nucleotides: TGCGCCAGCAGCCAGCGTACGGGCCAGGGAGGGGATGGCTACACCTTC. Protein: CASSQRTGQGGDGYTF.